The clone carrying this T cell receptor beta chain occurred once. The source of the sample is a study of control samples from healthy donors and cancer patients. V gave up 3 bases and J gave up 5 bases; unmatched junction bases: 11. From germline, CDR1 is SQVTM and CDR2 ANQGSEA. The CDR3 extends over 16 amino acids. Repertoires were generated with immunoSEQ multiplex PCR, while TCRdb's copy carries only in-frame clones and drops some. The repertoire holds 90,000 to 100,000 clones, around 80% seen once, with roughly 2% in the top ten. Sequencing was performed on blood. This TCR came from a man in his 60s in good health. The chain is built from TRBV29-1 and TRBJ2-2; 8 positions agree with TRBD2. CDR3: CSVESPTGGQTGELFF. DNA of the CDR3: TGCAGCGTTGAGTCACCCACGGGGGGGCAAACCGGGGAGCTGTTTTTT.